These 9 T cell receptor beta chains were sequenced from one sample in a study of graft-versus-host responses after intestinal transplantation. The table came from immunoSEQ multiplex PCR; TCRdb's copy has only in-frame clones and leaves some out. The table shows about 120,000 clones, with approximately 95% occurring only once. The antigens for these receptors are not known. Sequencing was performed on unstimulated CD8+ T cells sorted from spleen or lymph node cells, taken before intestinal transplant. The receptors were gathered from a human donor who received an intestinal transplant.

This rearrangement joins TRBV9 to TRBJ2-7, with a tentative D call TRBD2 (5 bases). The CDR3 sequence is 15 residues long. V lost 4 bases and J 0 bases, leaving 14 bases between the germline ends. The germline gives CDR1 SGDLS, CDR2 YYNGEE. CDR3 nucleotide sequence: TGTGCCAGCAGCCCAGTAAGCGGCCTCTCCTACGAGCAGTACTTC. Translation gives CASSPVSGLSYEQYF.

The rearrangement uses TRBV10-1 and TRBJ2-1, with D unclear. CDR3 length: 12 residues. V lost 0 bases, J lost 4 bases, and 1 base lay in between. Germline CDR1 is WNHNN and CDR2 is SYGVQD (reference sequence). CDR3 sequence (DNA): TGCGCCAGCAGTGAGTCATACAATGAGCAGTTCTTC. Its protein product is CASSESYNEQFF.

V and J are TRBV27 and TRBJ2-1; TRBD2 agrees at 14 bases. This CDR3 is 15 amino acids long. CDR1 and CDR2 from the germline V gene are MNHEY and SMNVEV (reference sequence). V lost 6 bases to trimming and J lost 6 bases; unmatched junction nucleotides: 4. DNA of the CDR3: TGTGCCAGCAGCTCCGGGACTAGCGGGAGCAATGAGCAGTTCTTC. Translating it yields CASSSGTSGSNEQFF.

The V call is TRBV28, the J call TRBJ1-5; 7 nucleotides agree with TRBD1. Per germline, CDR1 MDHEN and CDR2 SYDVKM. The CDR3 runs to 14 residues. Unmatched junction bases numbered 0, after V lost 2 bases and J lost 2 bases. The CDR3 DNA reads TGTGCCAGCAGTTTAGGACAGGGCAATCAGCCCCAGCATTTT. Its translation: CASSLGQGNQPQHF.

The chain recombines TRBV27 with TRBJ2-3; D might be TRBD2 (6 bases). The V end was cut by 3 bases, the J end by 0 bases, with 19 bases between. Germline V CDR1 and CDR2: MNHEY, SMNVEV (reference sequence). This CDR3 comprises 18 residues. The CDR3 sequence is CASSLGRGTVTSTDTQYF. CDR3 nucleotides: TGTGCCAGCAGTTTGGGCCGAGGGACTGTTACTAGCACAGATACGCAGTATTTT.

The chain has TRBV7-8 and TRBJ2-7, with TRBD2 matching over 8 bases. The CDR3 is made up of 15 amino acids. CDR1 is SGHVS and CDR2 is FQNEAQ in the germline V gene. With V trimmed by 1 base and J by 3 bases, 5 bases remained unmatched. The CDR3 is CASSLEREYFYEQYF. As DNA, the CDR3 is TGTGCCAGCAGCTTAGAGCGGGAGTATTTCTACGAGCAGTACTTC.

This rearrangement joins TRBV10-3 to TRBJ2-2; unclear D gene. CDR1 is ENHRY and CDR2 is SYGVKD in the germline V gene. The length of the CDR3 is 14 residues. Trimming removed 3 bases from V and 1 base from J, with 6 bases in between. As DNA, the CDR3 is TGTGCCATCAGTGAAACGGGGAACACCGGGGAGCTGTTTTTT. Translated: CAISETGNTGELFF.

This chain uses TRBV5-4 with TRBJ1-3; D is unresolved. The CDR3 is made up of 14 amino acids. V dropped 2 bases and J dropped 4 bases, with 10 bases sitting between them. Germline V CDR1 and CDR2: SGHNT, YYREEE (reference sequence). The CDR3 reads CASSFSFSGNTIYF. In DNA form, the CDR3 reads TGTGCCAGCAGCTTTTCATTTTCCGGAAACACCATATATTTT.

This clone came up once. The V gene is TRBV11-2, the J gene TRBJ2-1; TRBD1 might be the D (7 bases). The CDR3 sequence is 15 residues long. V was pared by 6 bases and J by 8 bases, with 20 bases between. Germline-derived CDR1 and CDR2 are SGHAT and FQNNGV. The CDR3 sequence is CASSTLEGALHEQFF. CDR3 bases: TGTGCCAGCAGTACGCTGGAGGGGGCGCTTCATGAGCAGTTCTTC.